The 4 T cell receptor beta chains below all came from one sample that was sequenced in a study of blood T cell repertoires in COVID-19. Data came from immunoSEQ multiplex PCR; TCRdb stores just in-frame clones and leaves some out. The table lists 200,000 to 250,000 clones, 88% of them singletons, with approximately 3.7% in the top ten. What was sequenced was PBMCs or T cells enriched from blood (not recorded which). These receptor sequences come from a woman in her 30s who had been exposed to COVID-19.

This clone has a single count. The chain recombines TRBV2 with TRBJ2-1, with 8 bases that match TRBD2. This CDR3 has 15 residues. The germline CDR1 and CDR2 sequences are SNHLY and FYNNEI. With V trimmed by 3 bases and J by 3 bases, 4 bases remained unmatched. The CDR3 protein is CASSELREDYNEQFF. CDR3 nucleotides: TGTGCCAGCAGTGAGTTGCGGGAGGACTACAATGAGCAGTTCTTC.

V and J are TRBV6-5 and TRBJ1-5; TRBD1 aligns across 7 bases. The junction had 5 bases not matched to a gene; V was cut back by 4 bases and J by 5 bases. Germline CDR1 is MNHEY and CDR2 is SVGAGI. CDR3 size: 14 residues. Written as DNA, the CDR3 is TGTGCCAGCAGTTCGCGACAGGGATATCAGCCCCAGCATTTT. This encodes CASSSRQGYQPQHF.

The V and J genes are TRBV25-1 and TRBJ2-2; the D gene is possibly TRBD1 (5 bases). CDR1 is MGHDK and CDR2 is SYGVNS in the germline V gene. The CDR3 consists of 16 residues. The V gene lost 6 bases and the J gene lost 5 bases, with 19 bases spanning the gap. The CDR3 is CASRPPAGLGTGELFF. In nucleotides, the CDR3 is TGTGCCAGCAGGCCCCCCGCAGGGCTGGGGACCGGGGAGCTGTTTTTT.

V usage is TRBV2 and J usage is TRBJ1-1; D is perhaps TRBD1 (5 bases). The germline V and J ends were trimmed by 8 bases and 1 base, with 8 bases remaining between them. Germline-derived CDR1 and CDR2 are SNHLY and FYNNEI. This CDR3 contains 12 residues. CDR3 coding DNA: TGTGCCAGCCGCGGGGGGAACACTGAAGCTTTCTTT. Protein sequence: CASRGGNTEAFF.